This T cell receptor beta chain was found in a study of low-dose radiotherapy and immunotherapy resistance in tumors. Study background: Cyclophosphamide infusions of 200 mg/m2 came every two weeks, one day before radiation-immunotherapy.

cDNA synthesis used a TRAV/TRBV-specific primer set for both chains. TCRs underwent around 20 PCR cycles of amplification with a constant-region primer and V-primer adapter. TCRdb re-called the reads through MiXCR, storing one row per CDR3 protein. The sample has tens of thousands of distinct CDR3 sequences, over 15% seen once. The CDR3 runs to 18 residues. Germline values: CDR1 SGHAT, CDR2 FQNNGV. V dropped 2 bases and J dropped 6; count of bases not matched to a gene: 10. The time point was: before trial treatment. Treatment combined nivolumab, ipilimumab, aspirin, low-dose cyclophosphamide and low-dose radiotherapy in a dose-escalation trial.

The receptor was derived from a male donor with prostate cancer. Source: PBMCs, taken before treatment. V and J are TRBV11-2 and TRBJ2-5, with 15 positions matching TRBD2. The CDR3 nucleotides are TGTGCCAGCAGCTTATGGACTAGCGGGGGGGCGGGTGTAAAGACCCAGTACTTC. Translated, it gives CASSLWTSGGAGVKTQYF.